A selection of T cell receptor beta chains follows, all from one sample in a study of T cell responses to AZD1222 COVID-19 vaccine. The assay was immunoSEQ multiplex PCR, and TCRdb's table has in-frame clones only and misses some. The data show about 170,000 clones, just over 90% seen once. This specimen was peripheral blood, taken on day 0 of AZD1222 vaccination. These receptors all come from an adult in good health. Each CDR3 is given with its conserved first and last residue. The D gene is left open where the match is weak. Expanded clones are given a class, and other clones once, few, many or no size at all.

abundance,j_gene,d_gene,v_gene,CDR3nt,CDR3aa
NA,TRBJ1-1,NA,TRBV12-5,TGTGCTAGTGGCCTTAGTACTGAAGCTTTCTTT,CASGLSTEAFF
NA,TRBJ2-1,TRBD1,TRBV5-1,TGCGCCAGCACGGGACAGGGAGGAATCAATGAGCAGTTCTTC,CASTGQGGINEQFF
NA,TRBJ2-7,TRBD2,TRBV7-6,TGTGCCAGCAGCTTAGCTCGAGCTAGCGGGAGGGCCTACGAGCAGTACTTC,CASSLARASGRAYEQYF
few,TRBJ2-3,NA,TRBV18,TGTGCCAGCTCGCGGGCAGAGACAGATACGCAGTATTTT,CASSRAETDTQYF
few,TRBJ1-3,NA,TRBV4-1,TGCGCCAGCAGCCACCACCTGGGGGTCCATATCTCTGGAAACACCATATATTTT,CASSHHLGVHISGNTIYF
NA,TRBJ1-5,TRBD1,TRBV3-1/TRBV3-2,TGTGCCAGCAGCCAAACAAGGGGACAGGGCAACCAGCCCCAGCATTTT,CASSQTRGQGNQPQHF
NA,TRBJ2-2,NA,TRBV16,TGTGCCAGCAGCCGACCGGGTCCGAACACCGGGGAGCTGTTTTTT,CASSRPGPNTGELFF
NA,TRBJ1-1,NA,TRBV20-1,TGTGGGGTCTGGGGCACTGAAGCTTTCTTT,CGVWGTEAFF
once,TRBJ2-1,TRBD2,TRBV4-2,TGTGCCAGCAGCCAAGATCCCGGGGGGGCCATCTATGAGCAGTTCTTC,CASSQDPGGAIYEQFF
NA,TRBJ1-2,NA,TRBV7-9,TGTGCCAGCAGGGGAGCGTTCGGGGTCCGGGGCTATGGCTACACCTTC,CASRGAFGVRGYGYTF
NA,TRBJ2-7,TRBD2,TRBV3-1/TRBV3-2,TGTGCCAGCAGCCAAGATCTTTCCAGCGGGGGGGCCGAGCAGTACTTC,CASSQDLSSGGAEQYF
once,TRBJ2-2,NA,TRBV10-1,TGCGCCAGCAGTGAGTCGACGCTTTCGAATGTGGGGGCAACCGGGGAGCTGTTTTTT,CASSESTLSNVGATGELFF
NA,TRBJ1-2,NA,TRBV2,TGTGCCAGCAGTGGGGGGGAAGACTATGGCTACACCTTC,CASSGGEDYGYTF
NA,TRBJ2-7,NA,TRBV7-7,TGTGCCAGCAGCTCGGATCGAACGAGGGCCTACGAGCAGTACTTC,CASSSDRTRAYEQYF
once,TRBJ1-1,TRBD1,TRBV19,TGTGCCAGTACCCCCGGGACAGGGGTGGAGATGAACACTGAAGCTTTCTTT,CASTPGTGVEMNTEAFF
NA,TRBJ2-7,TRBD2,TRBV6-5,TGTGCCAGCAGTTACGGACTAGGCCCCTACGAGCAGTACTTC,CASSYGLGPYEQYF
once,TRBJ1-1,NA,TRBV7-2,TGTGCCAGCAGCTTAGCGTATAGAGTGAACGCTTTCTTT,CASSLAYRVNAFF
NA,TRBJ1-1,NA,TRBV6-1,TGTGCCAGCAGTGAGAGGTTGAACACTGAAGCTTTCTTT,CASSERLNTEAFF
NA,TRBJ1-1,TRBD1,TRBV3-1/TRBV3-2,TGTGCCAGCAGCCTTACAGGGGCGAACACTGAAGCTTTCTTT,CASSLTGANTEAFF
NA,TRBJ2-7,NA,TRBV6-5,TGTGCCAGCAGTTACTCCCAGATAGCCTACGAGCAGTACTTC,CASSYSQIAYEQYF
NA,TRBJ1-2,NA,TRBV18,TGTGCCAGCTCACCACCTTCCGTGGAGGGTGGCTACACCTTC,CASSPPSVEGGYTF
NA,TRBJ2-2,TRBD1,TRBV6-1,TGTGCCAGCAGTGAGTTTAGGACAGGGAACACCGGGGAGCTGTTTTTT,CASSEFRTGNTGELFF
NA,TRBJ1-2,NA,TRBV6-5,TGTGCCAGCAGGGCCTACTATGGCTACACCTTC,CASRAYYGYTF
NA,TRBJ1-1,TRBD1,TRBV12-3/TRBV12-4,TGTGCCAGCAGTTTAGTGGGGACAGTTGAAGCTTTCTTT,CASSLVGTVEAFF
once,TRBJ1-5,NA,TRBV5-8,TGTGCCAGCAGCTTGGACCCAGGGTCATTGCAGCCCCAGCATTTT,CASSLDPGSLQPQHF
NA,TRBJ2-7,NA,TRBV4-1,TGCGCCAGCAGCCAAGACCTGGTGGGCGAGCAGTACTTC,CASSQDLVGEQYF
NA,TRBJ1-4,NA,TRBV27,TGTGCCAGCAGTTTATCGTTCGGGGAGACGAATGAAAAACTGTTTTTT,CASSLSFGETNEKLFF
NA,TRBJ1-1,NA,TRBV3-1/TRBV3-2,TGTGCCAGCAGCCCGTACGGCGGAGGGGTTGAAGCTTTCTTT,CASSPYGGGVEAFF
NA,TRBJ2-7,TRBD2,TRBV2,TGTGCCAGCAGTGTAAGCGGGGGTCCTTACGAGCAGTACTTC,CASSVSGGPYEQYF
NA,TRBJ1-1,NA,TRBV6-1,TGTGCCAGCAGTGATCCTGAAGCTTTCTTT,CASSDPEAFF
NA,TRBJ1-2,NA,TRBV10-1,TGCGCCAGCAGTGATACCCTGAACTATGGCTACACCTTC,CASSDTLNYGYTF
NA,TRBJ1-1,NA,TRBV5-4,TGTGCCAGCAGCTTAGCCCGGACGGGATCGAACACTGAAGCTTTCTTT,CASSLARTGSNTEAFF
once,TRBJ2-1,TRBD2,TRBV3-1/TRBV3-2,TGTGCCAGCAGCCAGACTAGCGGAGCGAACAATGAGCAGTTCTTC,CASSQTSGANNEQFF
NA,TRBJ2-7,NA,TRBV7-8,TGTGCCAGCAGCCCCCAATACGAGCAGTACTTC,CASSPQYEQYF
NA,TRBJ2-2,NA,TRBV11-2,TGTGCCAGCAGCTTCAGGGAAGAAACCGGGGAGCTGTTTTTT,CASSFREETGELFF
NA,TRBJ2-1,NA,TRBV29-1,TGCAGCGTGGTCCAAGTGATGAACTACAATGAGCAGTTCTTC,CSVVQVMNYNEQFF
NA,TRBJ2-3,NA,TRBV3-1/TRBV3-2,TGTGCCAGCAGCCTACAAAGTGCAGATACGCAGTATTTT,CASSLQSADTQYF
NA,TRBJ1-4,NA,TRBV18,TGTGCCAGCTCAAACCACCCGGGGCCCGGGGAAAAACTGTTTTTT,CASSNHPGPGEKLFF